These T cell receptor beta chains were read from a single sample in a study of blood T cell repertoires in COVID-19. The table came from immunoSEQ multiplex PCR; TCRdb's copy has only in-frame clones and leaves some out. The table records 300,000 or so clones, around 88% of them present only once. The specimen was peripheral blood. The receptors stem from a woman aged 25 to 39 who had recovered from COVID-19. CDR3s include the opening cysteine and the closing phenylalanine or tryptophan. The order of the fields is CDR3 protein, CDR3 DNA, clone size, V gene, J gene, D gene. A D gene is named only where the DNA matches it firmly. Size values are once, few and many counts, or a class for expanded clones, and some rows have none.

CDR3: CASSHLYRIGTGNSYNEQFF; DNA: TGCGCCAGCAGCCATCTTTACCGAATAGGGACAGGGAACTCCTACAATGAGCAGTTCTTC; size: -; V: TRBV4-3; J: TRBJ2-1; D: TRBD1
CDR3: CASSQIQRGYNEQFF; DNA: TGTGCCAGCAGCCAGATCCAGCGGGGGTACAATGAGCAGTTCTTC; size: once; V: TRBV14; J: TRBJ2-1; D: TRBD2
CDR3: CASIGTGGLQGYEQYF; DNA: TGTGCCAGCATTGGGACAGGGGGCCTCCAGGGCTACGAGCAGTACTTC; size: -; V: TRBV28; J: TRBJ2-7; D: TRBD1
CDR3: CASSEGPQFNDGYTF; DNA: TGTGCCAGCAGTGAGGGGCCACAATTCAACGATGGCTACACCTTC; size: -; V: TRBV6-4; J: TRBJ1-2; D: -
CDR3: CAWSPGQGLTDTQYF; DNA: TGTGCCTGGAGTCCGGGACAGGGGTTGACAGATACGCAGTATTTT; size: -; V: TRBV30; J: TRBJ2-3; D: TRBD1
CDR3: CASSEARPSLTGELFF; DNA: TGTGCCAGCAGTGAAGCCAGGCCTTCACTTACCGGGGAGCTGTTTTTT; size: -; V: TRBV6-1; J: TRBJ2-2; D: -
CDR3: CASSYTGDSPLHF; DNA: TGTGCCAGCAGTTACACAGGGGACTCACCCCTCCACTTT; size: -; V: TRBV6-5; J: TRBJ1-6; D: TRBD1
CDR3: CATSRDLPAPTRYGYTF; DNA: TGTGCCACCAGCAGAGATCTTCCAGCACCAACTAGGTATGGCTACACCTTC; size: -; V: TRBV15; J: TRBJ1-2; D: -
CDR3: CASIPGPSSYNSPLHF; DNA: TGTGCCAGCATTCCTGGCCCCAGCTCCTATAATTCACCCCTCCACTTT; size: few; V: TRBV2; J: TRBJ1-6; D: -
CDR3: CASSPRGQGSGNTIYF; DNA: TGTGCCAGCAGCCCTAGGGGACAGGGCTCTGGAAACACCATATATTTT; size: -; V: TRBV6-2/TRBV6-3; J: TRBJ1-3; D: TRBD1
CDR3: CASGSTAGSDTQYF; DNA: TGTGCCAGCGGCTCGACGGCGGGGTCAGATACGCAGTATTTT; size: few; V: TRBV11-2; J: TRBJ2-3; D: -
CDR3: CASSREGIREKLFF; DNA: TGTGCCAGCAGTAGGGAGGGTATACGGGAAAAACTGTTTTTT; size: -; V: TRBV28; J: TRBJ1-4; D: -
CDR3: CAWTLGQGAGEQYF; DNA: TGTGCCTGGACCCTGGGACAGGGGGCGGGGGAGCAGTACTTC; size: -; V: TRBV30; J: TRBJ2-7; D: TRBD1
CDR3: CASSLGAPSTDTQYF; DNA: TGTGCCAGCAGCTTAGGGGCTCCTAGCACAGATACGCAGTATTTT; size: -; V: TRBV7-3; J: TRBJ2-3; D: -
CDR3: CASSYGLSQHF; DNA: TGTGCCAGCAGTTACGGACTGTCCCAGCATTTT; size: -; V: TRBV6-2/TRBV6-3; J: TRBJ1-5; D: -
CDR3: CASSVHLGQGNIIGSPLHF; DNA: TGTGCCAGCAGTGTCCACCTCGGACAGGGAAATATTATTGGTTCACCCCTCCACTTT; size: -; V: TRBV2; J: TRBJ1-6; D: TRBD1
CDR3: CASSLGTSHLLETQYF; DNA: TGTGCCAGCAGCTTGGGGACTAGCCATTTGTTGGAGACCCAGTACTTC; size: -; V: TRBV7-3; J: TRBJ2-5; D: TRBD2
CDR3: CASSQDARTGELFF; DNA: TGTGCCAGCAGCCAAGATGCGCGCACCGGGGAGCTGTTTTTT; size: -; V: TRBV4-2; J: TRBJ2-2; D: -
CDR3: CASTRDRGNTEAFF; DNA: TGTGCCAGCACTCGGGACAGGGGGAACACTGAAGCTTTCTTT; size: -; V: TRBV2; J: TRBJ1-1; D: TRBD1
CDR3: CAISSTRGDTGELFF; DNA: TGTGCCATCAGTTCGACGCGGGGAGACACCGGGGAGCTGTTTTTT; size: -; V: TRBV10-3; J: TRBJ2-2; D: -
CDR3: CASSPRPLAGYGYTF; DNA: TGTGCCAGCAGCCCCAGGCCCCTAGCTGGCTATGGCTACACCTTC; size: -; V: TRBV5-6; J: TRBJ1-2; D: -
CDR3: CASSDSGGNQPQHF; DNA: TGTGCCAGCAGCGACTCGGGGGGCAATCAGCCCCAGCATTTT; size: few; V: TRBV7-9; J: TRBJ1-5; D: -
CDR3: CASSFRDRGHRDTEAFF; DNA: TGTGCCAGCAGCTTCCGTGACAGGGGGCATCGGGACACTGAAGCTTTCTTT; size: -; V: TRBV5-8; J: TRBJ1-1; D: TRBD1
CDR3: CASSFGDRGEQPQHF; DNA: TGTGCCAGCAGTTTCGGGGACAGGGGGGAGCAGCCCCAGCATTTT; size: -; V: TRBV28; J: TRBJ1-5; D: TRBD1
CDR3: CASRPTVTNYGYTF; DNA: TGTGCCAGCAGGCCGACAGTAACAAACTATGGCTACACCTTC; size: -; V: TRBV2; J: TRBJ1-2; D: -
CDR3: CASSVRPSSDRDYGYTF; DNA: TGTGCCAGCAGTGTTCGCCCTTCCTCTGACAGGGACTATGGCTACACCTTC; size: few; V: TRBV2; J: TRBJ1-2; D: TRBD1
CDR3: CASSPYSQNEKLFF; DNA: TGTGCCAGCTCACCGTACAGCCAGAATGAAAAACTGTTTTTT; size: -; V: TRBV18; J: TRBJ1-4; D: -
CDR3: CASSLVLGSQDGYTF; DNA: TGTGCCAGCAGCTTAGTTCTAGGGAGTCAGGATGGCTACACCTTC; size: -; V: TRBV7-2; J: TRBJ1-2; D: -
CDR3: CASTWTGDNTEAFF; DNA: TGCGCCAGCACCTGGACAGGAGATAACACTGAAGCTTTCTTT; size: -; V: TRBV5-1; J: TRBJ1-1; D: TRBD1
CDR3: CASSLSHSKETQYF; DNA: TGTGCCAGTAGTCTCTCTCACAGTAAAGAGACCCAGTACTTC; size: -; V: TRBV19; J: TRBJ2-5; D: -
CDR3: CASSRGGLVCEQFF; DNA: TGTGCCAGCAGCAGGGGGGGTCTAGTGTGTGAGCAGTTCTTC; size: -; V: TRBV21-1; J: TRBJ2-1; D: -
CDR3: CATGPASGVTQYF; DNA: TGTGCCACCGGGCCGGCTAGCGGGGTGACCCAGTACTTC; size: -; V: TRBV12-3/TRBV12-4; J: TRBJ2-5; D: TRBD2
CDR3: CASSLAGNNSPLHF; DNA: TGTGCCAGCAGTTTGGCAGGGAATAATTCACCCCTCCACTTT; size: -; V: TRBV28; J: TRBJ1-6; D: -
CDR3: CASSADSSGNTIYF; DNA: TGTGCCAGCAGCGCGGACAGCTCTGGAAACACCATATATTTT; size: -; V: TRBV5-6; J: TRBJ1-3; D: -
CDR3: CASSVGQGRGDTQYF; DNA: TGCGCCAGCAGCGTGGGACAGGGGCGGGGAGATACGCAGTATTTT; size: -; V: TRBV5-1; J: TRBJ2-3; D: TRBD1
CDR3: CASSHSGGGTDTQYF; DNA: TGCGCCAGCAGCCATAGCGGGGGGGGCACAGATACGCAGTATTTT; size: -; V: TRBV5-1; J: TRBJ2-3; D: TRBD2
CDR3: CASSRGRASSYEQYF; DNA: TGTGCCAGCAGCCGCGGCAGGGCCAGCTCCTACGAGCAGTACTTC; size: -; V: TRBV7-2; J: TRBJ2-7; D: -
CDR3: CATSRAVAGVEETQYF; DNA: TGTGCCACCAGCAGAGCGGTAGCGGGGGTGGAAGAGACCCAGTACTTC; size: -; V: TRBV15; J: TRBJ2-5; D: TRBD2
CDR3: CASSVNGDSNQPQHF; DNA: TGTGCCAGTAGTGTCAACGGGGATAGCAATCAGCCCCAGCATTTT; size: -; V: TRBV19; J: TRBJ1-5; D: -
CDR3: CASSPDRGSGNTIYF; DNA: TGTGCCAGCAGCCCGGACAGGGGCTCTGGAAACACCATATATTTT; size: -; V: TRBV6-5; J: TRBJ1-3; D: TRBD1
CDR3: CASSPRDRATYEQYF; DNA: TGTGCCAGCAGCCCCCGGGACAGGGCCACCTACGAGCAGTACTTC; size: -; V: TRBV7-2; J: TRBJ2-7; D: TRBD1
CDR3: CASSLPGQGGRTEAFF; DNA: TGTGCCAGCAGCCTACCGGGACAGGGGGGACGTACTGAAGCTTTCTTT; size: -; V: TRBV5-6; J: TRBJ1-1; D: TRBD1
CDR3: CSRGIYGYTF; DNA: TGTTCCCGGGGGATCTATGGCTACACCTTC; size: -; V: TRBV10-3; J: TRBJ1-2; D: -
CDR3: CASSMTRYNEQFF; DNA: TGTGCCAGTAGTATGACTAGGTACAATGAGCAGTTCTTC; size: -; V: TRBV19; J: TRBJ2-1; D: -
CDR3: CASNLRTGYTEAFF; DNA: TGTGCCAGTAACCTTAGGACAGGGTACACTGAAGCTTTCTTT; size: -; V: TRBV19; J: TRBJ1-1; D: TRBD1